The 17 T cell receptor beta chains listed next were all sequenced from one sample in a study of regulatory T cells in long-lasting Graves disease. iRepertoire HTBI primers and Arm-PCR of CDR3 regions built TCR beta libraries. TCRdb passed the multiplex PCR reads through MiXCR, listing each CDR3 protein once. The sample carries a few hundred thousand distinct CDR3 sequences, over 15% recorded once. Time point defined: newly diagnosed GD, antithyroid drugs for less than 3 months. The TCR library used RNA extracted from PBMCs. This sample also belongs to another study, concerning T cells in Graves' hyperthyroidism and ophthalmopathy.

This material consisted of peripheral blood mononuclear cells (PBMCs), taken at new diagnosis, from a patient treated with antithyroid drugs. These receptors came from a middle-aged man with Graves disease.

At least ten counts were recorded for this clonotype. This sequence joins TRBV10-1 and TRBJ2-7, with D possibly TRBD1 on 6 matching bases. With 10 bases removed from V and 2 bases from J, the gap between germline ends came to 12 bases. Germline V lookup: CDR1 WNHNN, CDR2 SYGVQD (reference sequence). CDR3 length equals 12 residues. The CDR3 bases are TGCGCCACTTCGGACAGAACCTACGAGCAGTACTTC. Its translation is CATSDRTYEQYF.

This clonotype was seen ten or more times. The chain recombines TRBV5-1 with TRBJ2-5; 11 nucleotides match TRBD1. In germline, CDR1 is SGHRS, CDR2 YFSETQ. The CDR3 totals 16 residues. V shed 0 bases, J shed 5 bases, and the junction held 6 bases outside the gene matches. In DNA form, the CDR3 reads TGCGCCAGCAGCTTGGGGACAGGGGGCGCACACGAGACCCAGTACTTC. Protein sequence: CASSLGTGGAHETQYF.

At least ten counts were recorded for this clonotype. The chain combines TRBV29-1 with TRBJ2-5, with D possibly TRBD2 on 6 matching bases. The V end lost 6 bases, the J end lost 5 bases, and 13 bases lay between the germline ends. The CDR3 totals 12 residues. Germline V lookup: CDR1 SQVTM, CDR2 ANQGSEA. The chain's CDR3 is CSVWGSGETQYF. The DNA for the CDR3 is TGCAGCGTCTGGGGGAGCGGGGAGACCCAGTACTTC. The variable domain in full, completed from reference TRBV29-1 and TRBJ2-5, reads SAVISQKPSRDICQRGTSLTIQCQVDSQVTMMFWYRQQPGQSLTLIATANQGSEATYESGFVIDKFPISRPNLTFSTLTVSNMSPEDSSIYLCSVWGSGETQYFGPGTRLLVL.

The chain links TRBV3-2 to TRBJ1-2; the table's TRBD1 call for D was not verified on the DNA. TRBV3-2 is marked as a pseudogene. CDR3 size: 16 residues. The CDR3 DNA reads TGTGCCAGCAGCCAAGATTTGAGGGGGCGGAACTATGGCTACACCTTC. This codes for CASSQDLRGRNYGYTF.

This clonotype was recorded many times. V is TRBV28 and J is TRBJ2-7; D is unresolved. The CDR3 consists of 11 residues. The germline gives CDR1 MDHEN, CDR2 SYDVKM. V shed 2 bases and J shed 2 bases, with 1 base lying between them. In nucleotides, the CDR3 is TGTGCCAGCAGTTTAACCTACGAGCAGTACTTC. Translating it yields CASSLTYEQYF.

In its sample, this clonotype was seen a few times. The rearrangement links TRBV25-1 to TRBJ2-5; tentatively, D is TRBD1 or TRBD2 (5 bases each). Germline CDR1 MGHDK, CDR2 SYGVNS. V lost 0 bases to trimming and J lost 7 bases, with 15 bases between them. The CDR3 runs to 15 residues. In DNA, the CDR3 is TGTGCCAGCAGTGAATACTTGGGGGTCAGGTGGACCCAGTACTTC. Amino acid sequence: CASSEYLGVRWTQYF.

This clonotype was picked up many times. The CDR3 region is CASSLVAGRDTQYF. The CDR3, as DNA: TGTGCCAGCAGCTTAGTAGCGGGGAGGGATACGCAGTATTTT. The chain carries TRBV7-8 and TRBJ2-3; 8 bases match TRBD2. This CDR3 region has 14 residues. Germline assignment: CDR1 SGHVS and CDR2 FQNEAQ. The junction had 3 bases not matched to a gene; V was cut back by 1 base and J by 6 bases.

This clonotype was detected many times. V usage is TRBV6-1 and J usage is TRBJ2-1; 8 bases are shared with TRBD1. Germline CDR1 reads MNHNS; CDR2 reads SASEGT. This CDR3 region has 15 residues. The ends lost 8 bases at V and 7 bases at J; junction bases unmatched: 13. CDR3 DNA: TGTGCCAGCCTGGGGGTGGGACAGGACCTAAATGAGCAGTTCTTC. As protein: CASLGVGQDLNEQFF.

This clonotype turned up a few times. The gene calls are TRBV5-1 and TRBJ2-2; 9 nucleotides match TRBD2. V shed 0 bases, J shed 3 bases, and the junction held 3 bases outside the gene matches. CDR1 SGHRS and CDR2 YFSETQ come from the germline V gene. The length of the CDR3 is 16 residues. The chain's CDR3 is CASSLGLAGHTGELFF. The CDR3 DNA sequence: TGCGCCAGCAGCTTGGGTCTAGCGGGGCACACCGGGGAGCTGTTTTTT.

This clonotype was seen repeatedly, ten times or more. CDR3 residues: CASSQSGANYNEQFF. The DNA for the CDR3 is TGTGCCAGCAGCCAGAGCGGGGCGAATTACAATGAGCAGTTCTTC. This chain uses TRBV7-2 with TRBJ2-1; 7 bases align to TRBD2. CDR1 is SGHTA, CDR2 FQGNSA, per germline. V lost 5 bases and J lost 4; bases outside the gene matches: 8. CDR3 length equals 15 residues.

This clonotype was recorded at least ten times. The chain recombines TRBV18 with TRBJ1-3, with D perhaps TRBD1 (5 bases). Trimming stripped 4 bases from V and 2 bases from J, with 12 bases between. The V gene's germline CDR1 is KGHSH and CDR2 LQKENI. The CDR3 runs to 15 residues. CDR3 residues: CASSLPGTAGNTIYF. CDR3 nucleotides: TGTGCCAGCTCACTTCCCGGGACCGCTGGAAACACCATATATTTT.

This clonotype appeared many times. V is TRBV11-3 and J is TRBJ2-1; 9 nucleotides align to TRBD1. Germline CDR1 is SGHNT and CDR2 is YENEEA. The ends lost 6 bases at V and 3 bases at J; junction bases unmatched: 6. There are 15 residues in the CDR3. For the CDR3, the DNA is TGTGCCAGCAGTTCAGCGGGACAGGGCTACAATGAGCAGTTCTTC. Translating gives CASSSAGQGYNEQFF.

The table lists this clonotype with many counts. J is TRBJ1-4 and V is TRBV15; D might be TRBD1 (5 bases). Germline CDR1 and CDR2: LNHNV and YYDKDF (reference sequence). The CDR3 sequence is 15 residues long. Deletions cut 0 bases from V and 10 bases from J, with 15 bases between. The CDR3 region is CATSRDSRGRGKLFF. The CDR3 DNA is TGTGCCACCAGCAGAGATAGCCGGGGAAGGGGAAAACTGTTTTTT. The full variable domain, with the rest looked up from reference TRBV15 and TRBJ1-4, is DAMVIQNPRYQVTQFGKPVTLSCSQTLNHNVMYWYQQKSSQAPKLLFHYYDKDFNNEADTPDNFQSRRPNTSFCFLDIRSPGLGDTAMYLCATSRDSRGRGKLFFGSGTQLSVL.

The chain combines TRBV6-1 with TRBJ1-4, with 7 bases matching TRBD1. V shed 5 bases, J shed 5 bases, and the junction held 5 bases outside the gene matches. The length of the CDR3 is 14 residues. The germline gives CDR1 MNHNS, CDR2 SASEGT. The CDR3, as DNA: TGTGCCAGCAGTAAGGGACAGAAGAATGAAAAACTGTTTTTT. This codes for CASSKGQKNEKLFF.

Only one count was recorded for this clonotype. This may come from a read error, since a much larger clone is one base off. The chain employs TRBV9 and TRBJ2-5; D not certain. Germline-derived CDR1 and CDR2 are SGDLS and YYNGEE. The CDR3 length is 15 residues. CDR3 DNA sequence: TGTGCCAGCAGCGTAGCTAGTAGATACCAAGAGATCCAGTACTTC. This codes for CASSVASRYQEIQYF.

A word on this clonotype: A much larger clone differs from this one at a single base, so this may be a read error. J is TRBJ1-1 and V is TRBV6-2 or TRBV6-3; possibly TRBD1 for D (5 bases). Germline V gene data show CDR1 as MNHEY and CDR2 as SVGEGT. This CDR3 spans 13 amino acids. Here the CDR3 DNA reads TGTGCCAGCAGTTACGGGGCCGCGAGAGAAGCTTCCTTT. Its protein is CASSYGAAREASF.

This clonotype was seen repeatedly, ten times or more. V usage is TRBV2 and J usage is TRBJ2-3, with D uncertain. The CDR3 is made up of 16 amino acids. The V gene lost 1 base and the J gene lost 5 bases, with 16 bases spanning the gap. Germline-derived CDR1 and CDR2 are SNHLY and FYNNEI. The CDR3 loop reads CASSEGWAGPGDTQYF. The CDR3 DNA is TGTGCCAGCAGTGAAGGCTGGGCAGGTCCGGGAGATACGCAGTATTTT.